Shown below are 32 T cell receptor beta chains from a single sample sequenced in a study of T cell responses to AZD1222 COVID-19 vaccine. Assay used: immunoSEQ multiplex PCR; TCRdb lists only in-frame clones, some missing. The sample lists more than 65,000 clones; around 78% were seen once. The material sequenced was peripheral blood, taken 28 days after the second AZD1222 dose. These receptors were collected from an adult who received the AZD1222 COVID-19 vaccine.

V usage is TRBV12-3 or TRBV12-4 and J usage is TRBJ2-3; no reliable D call. Trimming cost V 7 bases and J 3 bases, with 5 bases left between them. The length of the CDR3 is 11 residues. The CDR3 region has the DNA TGTGCCAGCACCGGGACAGATACGCAGTATTTT. Its translation is CASTGTDTQYF.

The chain is built from TRBV5-1 and TRBJ1-1, with D perhaps matching TRBD1 (5 bases). The CDR3 has 15 amino acids. The V gene's germline CDR1 is SGHRS and CDR2 YFSETQ. V lost 4 bases and J 3 bases, leaving 16 bases between the germline ends. CDR3 in amino acids: CASSMGGYRDTEAFF. CDR3 nucleotides: TGCGCCAGCAGCATGGGGGGGTATAGGGACACTGAAGCTTTCTTT.

A word on this clone: This may come from a read error, since a much larger clone is one base off. The rearrangement uses TRBV29-1 and TRBJ2-7; possibly TRBD2 for D (5 bases). The germline CDR1 and CDR2 sequences are SQVTM and ANQGSEA. This CDR3 comprises 12 residues. CDR3 nucleotides: TGCAGCGTTGCAGAGGGTAGGCACGAGCAGCACTTC. Translating gives CSVAEGRHEQHF.

The chain joins TRBV6-5 to TRBJ2-5; possibly TRBD1 or TRBD2 for D (6 bases each). The V gene lost 11 bases and the J gene lost 5 bases, with 15 bases spanning the gap. The CDR3 sequence is 12 residues long. Per germline, CDR1 MNHEY and CDR2 SVGAGI. The CDR3 region has the DNA TGTGCCCTTGGGGGGCTAGGTGAGACCCAGTACTTC. It yields the protein CALGGLGETQYF.

This clone was seen ten or more times. The V call is TRBV18, the J call TRBJ2-7; 9 nucleotides align to TRBD1. V dropped 1 base and J dropped 0; count of bases not matched to a gene: 1. Germline assignment: CDR1 KGHSH and CDR2 LQKENI. CDR3 length: 15 amino acids. CDR3 sequence reads: CASSPRGQGSYEQYF. CDR3 nucleotide sequence: TGTGCCAGCTCACCACGGGGACAGGGCTCCTACGAGCAGTACTTC.

J is TRBJ1-5 and V is TRBV12-3 or TRBV12-4; the D is unclear. The CDR3 has 13 amino acids. V gave up 1 base and J gave up 4 bases, with 5 bases separating them. CDR3 loop: CASSLVPNQPQHF. For the CDR3, the DNA is TGTGCCAGCAGTTTAGTCCCTAATCAGCCCCAGCATTTT.

The chain recombines TRBV6-1 with TRBJ1-2, with a tentative D call TRBD1 (6 bases). The CDR3 is 19 amino acids. V shed 1 base and J shed 5 bases, with 26 bases lying between them. Per germline, CDR1 MNHNS and CDR2 SASEGT. The CDR3 region is CASSEGGAGVYGWIYGYTF. The CDR3, as DNA: TGTGCCAGCAGTGAAGGGGGGGCCGGGGTCTATGGTTGGATATATGGCTACACCTTC.

V and J are TRBV6-5 and TRBJ1-1; no definite D call. Germline CDR1 reads MNHEY; CDR2 reads SVGAGI. Trimming removed 2 bases from V and 1 base from J, with 14 bases in between. The CDR3 extends over 16 amino acids. The CDR3 loop reads CASSYRRASGNTEAFF. CDR3 nucleotides: TGTGCCAGCAGTTACCGGAGGGCGTCCGGGAACACTGAAGCTTTCTTT.

CDR3 DNA sequence: TGTGCCAGCAGCCCCCCCCACACTAACACTGAAGCTTTCTTT. Translated: CASSPPHTNTEAFF. V usage is TRBV11-2 and J usage is TRBJ1-1; D is ambiguous. From germline, CDR1 is SGHAT and CDR2 FQNNGV. The length of the CDR3 is 14 residues. The V and J ends lost 5 bases and 2 bases respectively, with 12 bases between them.

V and J are TRBV20-1 and TRBJ2-5; weak D call: TRBD1 (5 bases). The ends were cut back, 3 bases at V and 5 bases at J, with 13 bases in the middle. CDR1 is DFQATT and CDR2 is SNEGSKA in the germline V gene (reference sequence). This CDR3 has 13 residues. The CDR3 DNA reads TGCAGTGCTAGTAAAGCAGGGCGTGAGACCCAGTACTTC. It specifies CSASKAGRETQYF.

The chain combines TRBV3-1 (or the pseudogene TRBV3-2) with TRBJ1-6, with 8 bases matching TRBD1. V was pared by 6 bases and J by 8 bases, with 9 bases of the junction left unmatched. The CDR3 sequence is 15 residues long. Germline-derived CDR1 and CDR2 are LGHDT and YNNKEL (reference sequence). CDR3 bases: TGTGCCAGCAGTCCTCGGACAGGGTCGCATTCACCCCTCCACTTT. Amino acids: CASSPRTGSHSPLHF.

This rearrangement joins TRBV5-1 to TRBJ1-1; 8 bases map to TRBD1. Trimming removed 2 bases from V and 6 bases from J; junction bases left unmatched: 3. CDR3 length: 13 residues. Germline V gene sequence: CDR1 SGHRS, CDR2 YFSETQ. In DNA form, the CDR3 reads TGCGCCAGCAGCTTTACAGGGGGGGCTGAAGCTTTCTTT. Encoded protein: CASSFTGGAEAFF.

V gene TRBV18 combines with J gene TRBJ2-7, with D unresolved. CDR1 is KGHSH and CDR2 is LQKENI in the germline V gene. Trimming took 6 bases from V and 0 from J, leaving 9 bases between them. This CDR3 is 13 amino acids long. The chain's CDR3 is CASSLTVSYEQYF. The CDR3 nucleotides are TGTGCCAGCTCCCTTACAGTCTCCTACGAGCAGTACTTC.

V and J are TRBV20-1 and TRBJ1-5; tentative D call: TRBD1 (5 bases). This CDR3 has 13 amino acids. Trimming stripped 5 bases from V and 3 bases from J, with 11 bases between. Germline lookup yields CDR1 DFQATT and CDR2 SNEGSKA (reference sequence). CDR3 nucleotide sequence: TGCAGTGCTCGTGACAGTCCCAATCAGCCCCAGCATTTT. This codes for CSARDSPNQPQHF.

The J gene is TRBJ1-1, the V gene TRBV27; TRBD1 matches at 9 bases. The V gene's germline CDR1 is MNHEY and CDR2 SMNVEV (reference sequence). The CDR3 totals 13 residues. The V gene end was trimmed by 6 bases and the J gene end by 3 bases; junction bases not matched to a gene: 2. The CDR3 here is CASSRTGDTEAFF. The CDR3 nucleotides are TGTGCCAGCAGCCGGACAGGGGACACTGAAGCTTTCTTT.

V and J are TRBV4-1 and TRBJ1-5, with 10 bases aligning to TRBD1. The CDR3 loop spans 19 amino acids. Per germline, CDR1 MGHRA and CDR2 YSYEKL. V was clipped by 2 bases and J by 0 bases; unmatched bases: 10. In DNA, the CDR3 is TGCGCCAGCAGCCAATGGACCGGGACAGGGGATTATAGCAATCAGCCCCAGCATTTT. This gives the protein CASSQWTGTGDYSNQPQHF.

The chain recombines TRBV6-2 or TRBV6-3 with TRBJ1-5; D gene uncertain. CDR3 length equals 18 residues. Between the trimmed V and J ends, which lost 5 bases and 0 bases, there was a span of 20 bases. CDR1 MNHEY and CDR2 SVGEGT come from the germline V gene. The CDR3 spells CASSPRALDPYSNQPQHF. CDR3 bases: TGTGCCAGCAGTCCCCGGGCCCTAGACCCATATAGCAATCAGCCCCAGCATTTT.

This clone is a singleton in its sample. The chain couples TRBV6-5 to TRBJ2-2, with D possibly TRBD1 on 6 matching bases. The CDR3 loop spans 15 amino acids. From germline, CDR1 is MNHEY and CDR2 SVGAGI. The V and J ends lost 5 bases and 0 bases respectively, with 10 bases between them. DNA of the CDR3: TGTGCCAGCAGTAGGAACAGGGCGAACACCGGGGAGCTGTTTTTT. Its protein is CASSRNRANTGELFF.

The chain uses TRBV2 and TRBJ1-1; D gene ambiguous. CDR1 and CDR2 from the germline V gene are SNHLY and FYNNEI. Trimming shortened V by 7 bases and J by 0 bases, and 12 bases separated the two germline ends. This CDR3 has 14 residues. CDR3 DNA: TGTGCCAGCACCCCAGGCAGATTGAACACTGAAGCTTTCTTT. Translation gives CASTPGRLNTEAFF.

The chain couples TRBV30 to TRBJ1-2, with TRBD1 as a possible D gene (5 bases). Trimming shortened V by 2 bases and J by 8 bases, and 12 bases separated the two germline ends. The length of the CDR3 is 12 residues. Germline assignment: CDR1 GTSNPN and CDR2 SVGIG (reference sequence). The CDR3: CAWSQTAGGYTF. In DNA, the CDR3 is TGTGCCTGGAGTCAGACAGCGGGGGGCTACACCTTC. The complete variable domain, with remaining parts taken from reference TRBV30 and TRBJ1-2, reads SQTIHQWPATLVQPVGSPLSLECTVEGTSNPNLYWYRQAAGRGLQLLFYSVGIGQISSEVPQNLSASRPQDRQFILSSKKLLLSDSGFYLCAWSQTAGGYTFGSGTRLTVV.

The V gene is TRBV25-1, the J gene TRBJ1-1, with 9 nucleotides matching TRBD1. With V trimmed by 6 bases and J by 5 bases, 7 bases remained unmatched. Germline V gene lookup returns CDR1 MGHDK and CDR2 SYGVNS. The CDR3 runs to 14 residues. The CDR3 spells CASRPGQGSTEAFF. The CDR3 region has the DNA TGTGCCAGCAGACCGGGACAGGGCTCAACTGAAGCTTTCTTT.

This clone was observed a handful of times. This sequence joins TRBV6-5 and TRBJ2-7, with D possibly matching TRBD2 (7 bases). The CDR3 runs 14 residues. Germline V gene sequence: CDR1 MNHEY, CDR2 SVGAGI. V was shortened by 7 bases and J by 3 bases, with 16 bases between the two germline ends. The CDR3 DNA reads as TGTGCCAGCAACCCCGCGGGGGCGGGCTACGAGCAGTACTTC. Protein: CASNPAGAGYEQYF.

The CDR3 reads CASSPTGRTGELFF. The CDR3 bases are TGTGCCAGCTCGCCGACAGGTCGAACCGGGGAGCTGTTTTTT. The V gene is TRBV18, the J gene TRBJ2-2, with D possibly TRBD1 on 6 matching bases. Trimming removed 6 bases at V and 5 bases at J, with 13 bases between. CDR1 and CDR2 (germline): KGHSH, LQKENI. CDR3 size: 14 residues.

At least ten counts were recorded for this clone. The chain combines TRBV27 with TRBJ2-5; no clear D gene. CDR1 is MNHEY and CDR2 is SMNVEV in the germline V gene (reference sequence). This CDR3 is 11 amino acids long. V lost 6 bases and J 2 bases, leaving 4 bases between the germline ends. The CDR3 nucleotides read TGTGCCAGCAGAACACAAGAGACCCAGTACTTC. The encoded protein is CASRTQETQYF.

The rearrangement joins TRBV10-2 to TRBJ2-7, with 7 bases lining up with TRBD2. CDR3 length: 13 residues. With V trimmed by 6 bases and J by 9 bases, 11 bases remained unmatched. CDR1 and CDR2 (germline): WSHSY, SAAADI. The CDR3 region is CASSGDYGFGQYF. CDR3 DNA: TGCGCCAGCAGCGGGGACTACGGTTTTGGGCAGTACTTC.

About this clone itself: One end of the junction fails to match germline, which may point to a read error. The chain carries TRBV7-7 and TRBJ2-2; 10 bases match TRBD2. This CDR3 has 15 residues. Per the germline V gene, CDR1 is SSHAT and CDR2 is FNYEAQ (reference sequence). CDR3 sequence reads: CASSSSGGAGGELFF. CDR3 nucleotides: TGTGCTAGCAGCTCCAGCGGGGGGGCAGGCGGGGAGCTGTTTTTT.

The V gene is TRBV6-2 or TRBV6-3, the J gene TRBJ1-2; 7 bases match TRBD1. This CDR3 has 14 residues. From germline, CDR1 is MNHEY and CDR2 SVGEGT. The ends lost 6 bases at V and 7 bases at J; junction bases unmatched: 11. The CDR3 DNA sequence: TGTGCCAGCAGCGACCCAGGGACAGTGAGTGGCTACACCTTC. Translated, it gives CASSDPGTVSGYTF.

J is TRBJ2-7 and V is TRBV12-3 or TRBV12-4; perhaps TRBD1 as D (6 bases). V lost 6 bases and J 0 bases, leaving 9 bases between the germline ends. The CDR3 totals 13 residues. The CDR3 here is CASSPTGSYEQYF. The DNA of the CDR3 is TGTGCCAGCAGCCCGACAGGCTCCTACGAGCAGTACTTC.

The V and J genes are TRBV6-4 and TRBJ2-2, with D possibly matching TRBD2 (7 bases). Per the germline V gene, CDR1 is MRHNA and CDR2 is SNTAGT. Trimming cost V 5 bases and J 5 bases, with 15 bases left between them. The CDR3 is 15 residues long. The CDR3 is CASSLRGGGTGELFF. The CDR3 DNA follows: TGTGCCAGCAGTCTGAGGGGGGGAGGGACCGGGGAGCTGTTTTTT.

The rearrangement uses TRBV10-2 and TRBJ1-2; D may be TRBD1 (5 bases). The CDR3 extends over 14 amino acids. Trimming took off 2 bases at V and 2 bases at J, with 9 bases between the two ends. Per the germline V gene, CDR1 is WSHSY and CDR2 is SAAADI. The DNA of the CDR3 is TGCGCCAGCAGTGAGGGGGGGTCCAACTATGGCTACACCTTC. Its translation is CASSEGGSNYGYTF.

The genes are TRBV7-9 and TRBJ1-1; D remains unclear. V gave up 0 bases and J gave up 3 bases, with 5 bases separating them. The CDR3 spans 13 residues. Germline assignment: CDR1 SEHNR and CDR2 FQNEAQ (reference sequence). The CDR3 DNA sequence: TGTGCCAGCAGCTTAGCGAAGGACACTGAAGCTTTCTTT. Encoded protein: CASSLAKDTEAFF. The variable domain in full, with the rest retrieved from reference TRBV7-9 and TRBJ1-1, is DTGVSQNPRHKITKRGQNVTFRCDPISEHNRLYWYRQTLGQGPEFLTYFQNEAQLEKSRLLSDRFSAERPKGSFSTLEIQRTEQGDSAMYLCASSLAKDTEAFFGQGTRLTVV.

The chain is built from TRBV10-2 and TRBJ2-7; no definite D call. Trimming removed 6 bases at V and 3 bases at J, with 9 bases between. Germline CDR1 reads WSHSY; CDR2 reads SAAADI. This CDR3 region has 12 residues. The chain's CDR3 is CASSLGNYEQYF. The CDR3 nucleotides read TGCGCCAGCAGCCTAGGTAACTACGAGCAGTACTTC.